The clone carrying this T cell receptor beta chain came up many times. This specimen comes from a study of HIV-infected children after antiretroviral therapy interruption. Overall study: Continuous-treatment children had median age roughly 8 years, interruption over 9 years.

Stated treatment: PENTA 11 planned treatment interruption arm or continuous ART arm. The TCR library was built from RNA with a 3' RACE protocol and unique molecular identifiers. MiXCR, applied by TCRdb to the 3' RACE reads, yields one record per CDR3 protein. The table records about 86,000 distinct CDR3 sequences, less than 7% of them present only once. This TCR derives from a pool of human donors with HIV. The sequencing used CD45RA+ CD4+ T cells from PBMCs, pooled from several time points, collected from a donor given antiretroviral therapy, either interrupted or continuous. Subset specified: naive CD4+ CD45RA+ CD45RO- T cells.

The DNA of the CDR3 is TGTGCCAGCAGCTACGACAGGGGAATGGCCAAAAACATTCAGTACTTC. This translates into CASSYDRGMAKNIQYF. This chain connects TRBV7-8 to TRBJ2-4; TRBD1 matches at 8 bases. Trimming took 4 bases from V and 1 from J; bases not matched to a gene: 6. Per germline, CDR1 SGHVS and CDR2 FQNEAQ. This CDR3 is built from 16 residues.